The clone carrying this TCR beta chain has more than one count but fewer than ten. The CDR3 consists of 13 residues. V was cut by 4 bases and J by 1 base, with 6 bases left in between. Germline V gene sequence: CDR1 SEHNR, CDR2 FQNEAQ (reference sequence). Time point of the sample: healthy volunteer bleed at 6 weeks. RNA extraction used unfractionated whole blood as the source of total RNA. The data were taken from a study of human T cells and chemical hapten exposure. In TCRdb, the RACE reads were re-called with MiXCR into one record per CDR3 protein. The data show some 78,000 distinct CDR3 sequences, with under 10% seen just once and approximately 1.5% held by the top ten.

The rearrangement links TRBV7-9 to TRBJ2-3, with a possible D match to TRBD2 (5 bases). The specimen sequenced was whole blood. This clonotype originated in a male donor in good health. Some clones in this sample may be carry-over from other donors' samples. CDR3 loop: CASSSRGTDTQYF. The CDR3 region has the DNA TGTGCCAGCAGCTCGAGGGGCACAGATACGCAGTATTTT.